This T cell receptor (beta chain) was identified during a study of blood T cell repertoires in COVID-19. As originally analysed: Amplification with reference gene primers provided the estimates of nucleated cell counts. Repertoires were generated with immunoSEQ multiplex PCR, while TCRdb's copy carries only in-frame clones and drops some. V and J calls and clone size follow that table, whereas D and trimming were derived from the DNA. The data contain 50,000 to 65,000 clones, about two thirds of them seen just once; the ten biggest clones take up more than 4.5%. Seattle enrolled patients during active infection and tracked them longitudinally. There are a few counts of this clone. The CDR3 spans 15 residues. Between the trimmed V and J ends, which lost 0 bases and 11 bases, there was a span of 17 bases. Germline V gene lookup returns CDR1 SEHNR and CDR2 FQNEAQ (reference sequence).

The chain has TRBV7-9 and TRBJ2-1; possible D gene TRBD2, 6 bases. This clonotype was sampled from a woman in her 70s with COVID-19, enrolled during active disease. The sample taken for sequencing was peripheral blood. The CDR3 loop reads CASSLASGSWWKQFF. The DNA for the CDR3 is TGTGCCAGCAGCTTAGCGTCCGGGAGTTGGTGGAAGCAGTTCTTC.